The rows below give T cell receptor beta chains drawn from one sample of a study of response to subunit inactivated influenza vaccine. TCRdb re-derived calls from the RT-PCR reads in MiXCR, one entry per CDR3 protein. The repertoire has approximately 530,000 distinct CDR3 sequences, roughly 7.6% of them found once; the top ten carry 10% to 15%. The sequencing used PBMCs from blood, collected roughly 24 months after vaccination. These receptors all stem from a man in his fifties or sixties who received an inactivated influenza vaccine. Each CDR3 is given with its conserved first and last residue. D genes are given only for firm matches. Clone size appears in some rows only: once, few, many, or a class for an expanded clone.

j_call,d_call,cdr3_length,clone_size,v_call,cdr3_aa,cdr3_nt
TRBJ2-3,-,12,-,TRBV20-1,CSARQGIDTQYF,TGCAGTGCCCGCCAGGGGATAGATACGCAGTATTTT
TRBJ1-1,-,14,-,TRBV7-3,CASSLNGGGTEAFF,TGTGCCAGCAGCTTAAACGGGGGTGGCACTGAAGCTTTCTTT
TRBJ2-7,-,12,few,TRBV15,CATSRDRDKQYF,TGTGCCACCAGCAGAGACCGGGACAAGCAGTACTTC
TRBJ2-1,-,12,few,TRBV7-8,CASSTNYNEQFF,TGTGCCAGCAGCACGAACTACAATGAGCAGTTCTTC
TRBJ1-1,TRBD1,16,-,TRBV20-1,CSAPTIRTGGRTEAFF,TGCAGTGCTCCAACTATACGGACAGGGGGGAGGACTGAAGCTTTCTTT
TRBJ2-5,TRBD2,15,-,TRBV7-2,CASRGGLALQETQYF,TGTGCCAGCAGGGGCGGACTAGCGTTGCAAGAGACCCAGTACTTC
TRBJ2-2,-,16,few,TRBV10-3,CATKSRDKINTGELFF,TGTGCCACCAAGTCCCGGGACAAAATTAACACCGGGGAGCTGTTTTTT
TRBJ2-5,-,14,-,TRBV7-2,CASSLSNSQETQYF,TGTGCCAGCAGCCTCTCCAACTCCCAAGAGACCCAGTACTTC
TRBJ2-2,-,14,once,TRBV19,CASSIGQNTRELFF,TGTGCCAGTAGTATTGGACAGAACACCAGGGAGCTGTTTTTT
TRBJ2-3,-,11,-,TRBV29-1,CSGFLGYAQYF,TGCAGCGGCTTCCTCGGGTATGCGCAGTATTTT
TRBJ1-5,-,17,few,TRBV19,CASSPRGPGSLNQPQHF,TGTGCCAGTAGCCCTCGAGGGCCCGGGTCCCTCAATCAGCCCCAGCATTTT
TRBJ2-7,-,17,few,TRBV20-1,CSARGPGTKGGTYEQYF,TGCAGTGCTAGGGGTCCCGGGACTAAGGGGGGGACCTACGAGCAGTACTTC
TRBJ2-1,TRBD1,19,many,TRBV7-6,CASSLDPGTGILTYNEQFF,TGTGCCAGCAGCTTAGATCCCGGGACAGGGATCCTCACCTACAATGAGCAGTTCTTC
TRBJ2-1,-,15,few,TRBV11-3,CASSLEGRFYNEQFF,TGTGCCAGCAGCTTAGAAGGCAGGTTTTACAATGAGCAGTTCTTC
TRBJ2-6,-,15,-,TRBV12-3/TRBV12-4,CASRDSFSGANVLTF,TGTGCCAGCAGGGACAGTTTCTCTGGGGCCAACGTCCTGACTTTC
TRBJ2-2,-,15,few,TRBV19,CASNGGGAGTGELFF,TGTGCCTCGAACGGCGGGGGCGCGGGCACCGGGGAGCTGTTTTTT
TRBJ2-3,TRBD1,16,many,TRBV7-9,CASSKRTGDYTDTQYF,TGTGCCAGCAGCAAACGGACAGGGGACTACACAGATACGCAGTATTTT
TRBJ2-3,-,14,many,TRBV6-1,CASRPTLASDTQYF,TGTGCCAGCAGGCCAACCCTAGCCTCAGATACGCAGTATTTT
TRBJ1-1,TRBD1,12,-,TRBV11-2,CASSVLQGLGFF,TGTGCCAGCAGCGTTTTACAGGGGCTAGGTTTCTTT
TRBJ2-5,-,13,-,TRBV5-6,CASSPGTATAQYF,TGTGCCAGCAGTCCCGGGACCGCCACAGCCCAGTACTTC
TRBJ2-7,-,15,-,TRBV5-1,CASSLVGQGSNEQYF,TGCGCCAGCAGCTTGGTCGGGCAGGGTTCCAACGAGCAGTACTTC
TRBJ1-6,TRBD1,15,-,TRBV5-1,CASIENRGPNSPLHF,TGCGCCAGCATCGAAAACAGGGGGCCCAATTCACCCCTCCACTTT
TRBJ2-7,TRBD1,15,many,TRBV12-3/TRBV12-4,CASSLWRQGGIEQYF,TGTGCCAGCAGTTTATGGCGACAGGGGGGGATTGAGCAGTACTTC
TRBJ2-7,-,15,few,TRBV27,CATHESGKNSYEQYF,TGTGCCACCCACGAGAGTGGGAAAAACTCCTACGAGCAGTACTTC
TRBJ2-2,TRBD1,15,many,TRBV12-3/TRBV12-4,CASSRTGSNTGELFF,TGTGCCAGCAGTAGGACAGGGTCGAACACCGGGGAGCTGTTTTTT
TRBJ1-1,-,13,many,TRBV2,CASSEEVNTEAFF,TGTGCCAGCAGTGAGGAGGTGAACACTGAAGCTTTCTTT
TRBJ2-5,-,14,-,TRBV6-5,CASSYSPSMETQYF,TGTGCCAGCAGTTACTCGCCAAGCATGGAGACCCAGTACTTC
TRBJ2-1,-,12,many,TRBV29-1,CSVLDGYNEQFF,TGCAGCGTCTTAGACGGCTACAATGAGCAGTTCTTC
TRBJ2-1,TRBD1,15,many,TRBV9,CASSVEAGSRGRQFF,TGTGCCAGCAGCGTAGAGGCTGGGAGCAGGGGGCGGCAGTTCTTC
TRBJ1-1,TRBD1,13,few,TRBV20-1,CSPKGAANTEAFF,TGCAGTCCGAAGGGGGCGGCGAACACTGAAGCTTTCTTT
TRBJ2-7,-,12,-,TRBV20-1,CGAKTDTYEQYF,TGCGGTGCCAAGACAGACACCTACGAGCAGTACTTC
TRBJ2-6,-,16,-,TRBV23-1,CASRNLDSLGANVLTF,TGCGCCAGCAGGAATCTCGACAGTCTCGGGGCCAACGTCCTGACTTTC
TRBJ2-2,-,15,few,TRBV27,CASSPGILNTGELFF,TGTGCCAGCAGTCCAGGGATACTCAACACCGGGGAGCTGTTTTTT
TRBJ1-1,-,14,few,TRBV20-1,CSARQSGKGTEAFF,TGCAGTGCTAGGCAATCAGGGAAGGGTACTGAAGCTTTCTTT
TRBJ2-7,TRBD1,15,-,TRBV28,CASSLPNQGVGEQYF,TGTGCCAGCAGTTTACCGAACCAGGGGGTCGGGGAGCAGTACTTC
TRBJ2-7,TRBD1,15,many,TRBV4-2,CASSSPDRNSYEQYF,TGTGCCAGCAGCTCGCCGGACAGGAACTCCTACGAGCAGTACTTC
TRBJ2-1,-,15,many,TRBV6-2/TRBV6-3,CASSDFTGLYNEQFF,TGTGCCAGCAGTGATTTTACGGGACTTTACAATGAGCAGTTCTTC
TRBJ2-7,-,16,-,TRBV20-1,CSARDPRQGTFYEQYF,TGCAGTGCTAGAGACCCCCGGCAGGGGACGTTCTACGAGCAGTACTTC
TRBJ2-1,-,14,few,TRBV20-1,CSARDVGVRNEQFF,TGCAGTGCTAGAGATGTCGGGGTCCGCAATGAGCAGTTCTTC
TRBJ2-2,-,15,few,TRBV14,CASSPLGMEGGELFF,TGTGCCAGCAGCCCACTGGGGATGGAGGGCGGGGAGCTGTTTTTT
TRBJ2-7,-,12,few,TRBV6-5,CASTGGADEQYF,TGTGCCAGCACAGGCGGGGCGGACGAGCAGTACTTC
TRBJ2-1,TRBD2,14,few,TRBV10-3,CATSATSDYNEQFF,TGTGCCACCAGCGCGACTAGCGACTACAATGAGCAGTTCTTC
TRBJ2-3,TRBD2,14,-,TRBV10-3,CAIFGGAAADTQYF,TGTGCCATCTTCGGGGGGGCAGCCGCAGATACGCAGTATTTT
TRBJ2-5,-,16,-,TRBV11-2,CASSAMIGGRQETQYF,TGTGCCAGCAGCGCAATGATCGGGGGGCGCCAAGAGACCCAGTACTTC
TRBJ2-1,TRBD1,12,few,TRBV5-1,CASSRDRDEQFF,TGCGCCAGCAGCCGGGACAGGGATGAGCAGTTCTTC
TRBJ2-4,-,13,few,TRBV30,CAWSNQGPNIQYF,TGTGCCTGGAGTAATCAGGGACCAAACATTCAGTACTTC
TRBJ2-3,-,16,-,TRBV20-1,CSASSLPGTSTDTQYF,TGCAGTGCTAGCTCTCTGCCAGGCACTAGCACAGATACGCAGTATTTT
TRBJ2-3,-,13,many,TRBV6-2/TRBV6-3,CASSRRGADTQYF,TGTGCCAGCAGTAGAAGGGGGGCAGATACGCAGTATTTT
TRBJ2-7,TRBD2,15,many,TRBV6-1,CASRATSGEIYEQYF,TGTGCCAGCAGGGCGACTAGCGGGGAGATCTACGAGCAGTACTTC
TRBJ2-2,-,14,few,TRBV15,CATSRAGLNGELFF,TGTGCCACCAGCAGAGCGGGACTGAACGGGGAGCTGTTTTTT
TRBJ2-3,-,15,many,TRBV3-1,CASSPRDSFTDTQYF,TGTGCCAGCAGCCCGCGGGACAGTTTCACAGATACGCAGTATTTT
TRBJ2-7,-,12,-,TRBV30,CAGGRGNYEQYF,TGTGCCGGGGGTCGGGGGAACTACGAGCAGTACTTC
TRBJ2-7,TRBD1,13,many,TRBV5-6,CASIRQGAYEQYF,TGTGCCAGCATTCGGCAGGGGGCGTACGAGCAGTACTTC
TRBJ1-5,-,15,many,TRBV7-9,CASSLQGLGNQPQHF,TGTGCCAGCAGCTTACAGGGGCTCGGCAATCAGCCCCAGCATTTT
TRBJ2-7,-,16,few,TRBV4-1,CASSQGDSANYYEQYF,TGCGCCAGCAGCCAAGGCGACAGCGCTAACTACTACGAGCAGTACTTC
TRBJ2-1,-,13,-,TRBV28,CASMPAGRDEQFF,TGTGCCAGCATGCCCGCCGGCAGGGATGAGCAGTTCTTC
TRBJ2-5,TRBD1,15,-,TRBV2,CASSDPGGKGETQYF,TGTGCCAGCAGTGACCCAGGGGGCAAGGGGGAGACCCAGTACTTC